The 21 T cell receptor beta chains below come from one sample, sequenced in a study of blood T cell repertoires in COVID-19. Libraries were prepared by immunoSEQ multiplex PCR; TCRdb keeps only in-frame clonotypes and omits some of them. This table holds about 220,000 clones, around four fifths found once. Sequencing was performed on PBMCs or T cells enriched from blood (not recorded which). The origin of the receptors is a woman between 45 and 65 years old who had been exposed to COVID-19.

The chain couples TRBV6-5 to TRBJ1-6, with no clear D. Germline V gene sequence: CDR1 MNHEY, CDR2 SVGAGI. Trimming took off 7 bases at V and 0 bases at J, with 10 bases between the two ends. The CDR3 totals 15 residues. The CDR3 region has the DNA TGTGCCAGCATGAACGGTAACTCCTATAATTCACCCCTCCACTTT. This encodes CASMNGNSYNSPLHF.

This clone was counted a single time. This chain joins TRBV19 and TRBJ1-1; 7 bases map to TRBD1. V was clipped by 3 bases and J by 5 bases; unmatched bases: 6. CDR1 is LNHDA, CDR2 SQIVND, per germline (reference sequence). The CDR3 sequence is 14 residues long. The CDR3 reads CASSMRARGTEAFF. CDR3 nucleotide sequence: TGTGCCAGTAGTATGAGGGCCAGGGGGACTGAAGCTTTCTTT.

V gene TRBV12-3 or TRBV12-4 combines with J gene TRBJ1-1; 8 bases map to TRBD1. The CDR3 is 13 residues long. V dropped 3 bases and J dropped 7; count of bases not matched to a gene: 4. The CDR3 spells CASSLSRGREAFF. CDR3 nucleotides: TGTGCCAGCAGTTTGTCCAGGGGGCGTGAAGCTTTCTTT.

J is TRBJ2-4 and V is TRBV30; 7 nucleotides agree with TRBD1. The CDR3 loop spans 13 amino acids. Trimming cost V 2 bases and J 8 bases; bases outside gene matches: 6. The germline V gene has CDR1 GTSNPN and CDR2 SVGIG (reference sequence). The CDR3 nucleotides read TGTGCCTGGAGTTCCGGTACAGGGGACATTCAGTACTTC. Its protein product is CAWSSGTGDIQYF.

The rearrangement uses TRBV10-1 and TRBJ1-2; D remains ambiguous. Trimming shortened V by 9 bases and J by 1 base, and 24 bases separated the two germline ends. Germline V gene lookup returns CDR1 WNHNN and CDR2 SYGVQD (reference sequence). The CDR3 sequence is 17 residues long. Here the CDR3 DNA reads TGCGCCAGTACAAAGGCGGCAGCCTCGGTACTTAACTATGGCTACACCTTC. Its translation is CASTKAAASVLNYGYTF.

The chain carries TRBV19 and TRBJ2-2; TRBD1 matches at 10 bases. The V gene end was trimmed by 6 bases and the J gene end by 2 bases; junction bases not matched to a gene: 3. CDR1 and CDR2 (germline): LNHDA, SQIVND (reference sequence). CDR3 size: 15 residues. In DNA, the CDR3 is TGTGCCAGTAGCTGGGACAGGGGAAACACCGGGGAGCTGTTTTTT. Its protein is CASSWDRGNTGELFF.

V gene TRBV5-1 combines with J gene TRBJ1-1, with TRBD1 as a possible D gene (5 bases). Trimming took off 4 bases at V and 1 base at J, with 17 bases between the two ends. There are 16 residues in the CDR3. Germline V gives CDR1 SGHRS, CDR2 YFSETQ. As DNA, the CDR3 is TGCGCCAGCAGCCGAAGTGGGGCAAGTGAGAACACTGAAGCTTTCTTT. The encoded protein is CASSRSGASENTEAFF. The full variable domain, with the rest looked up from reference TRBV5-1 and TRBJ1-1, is KAGVTQTPRYLIKTRGQQVTLSCSPISGHRSVSWYQQTPGQGLQFLFEYFSETQRNKGNFPGRFSGRQFSNSRSEMNVSTLELGDSALYLCASSRSGASENTEAFFGQGTRLTVV.

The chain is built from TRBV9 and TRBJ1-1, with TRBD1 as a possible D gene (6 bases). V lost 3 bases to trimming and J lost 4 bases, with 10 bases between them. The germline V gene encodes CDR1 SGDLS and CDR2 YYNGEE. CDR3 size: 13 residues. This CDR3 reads CASSGRGGTEAFF. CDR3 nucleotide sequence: TGTGCCAGCAGCGGTAGAGGGGGCACTGAAGCTTTCTTT.

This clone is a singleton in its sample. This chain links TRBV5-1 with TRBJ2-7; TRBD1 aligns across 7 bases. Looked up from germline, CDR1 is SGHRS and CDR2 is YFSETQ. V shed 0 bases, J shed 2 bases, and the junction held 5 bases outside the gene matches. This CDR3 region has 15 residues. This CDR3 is CASSLGQGTAYEQYF. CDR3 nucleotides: TGCGCCAGCAGCTTGGGACAGGGAACAGCCTACGAGCAGTACTTC.

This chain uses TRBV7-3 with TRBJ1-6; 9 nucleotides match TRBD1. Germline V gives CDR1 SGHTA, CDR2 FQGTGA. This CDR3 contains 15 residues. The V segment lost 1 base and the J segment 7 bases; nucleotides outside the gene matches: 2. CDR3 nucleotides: TGTGCCAGCAGCTTAAAAGGGACAGGGAATTCACCCCTCCACTTT. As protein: CASSLKGTGNSPLHF.

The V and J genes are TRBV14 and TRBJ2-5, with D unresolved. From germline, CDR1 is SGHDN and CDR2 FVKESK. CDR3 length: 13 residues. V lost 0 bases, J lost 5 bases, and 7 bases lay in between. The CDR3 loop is CASSQENEETQYF. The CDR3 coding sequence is TGTGCCAGCAGCCAAGAGAATGAGGAGACCCAGTACTTC.

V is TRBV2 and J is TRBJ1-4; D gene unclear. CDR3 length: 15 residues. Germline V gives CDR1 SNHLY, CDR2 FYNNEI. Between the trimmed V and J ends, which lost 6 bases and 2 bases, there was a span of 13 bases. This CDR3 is CASRVSRRTNEKLFF. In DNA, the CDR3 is TGTGCCAGCAGGGTCTCACGGAGGACTAATGAAAAACTGTTTTTT. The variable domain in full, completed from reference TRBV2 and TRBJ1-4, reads EPEVTQTPSHQVTQMGQEVILRCVPISNHLYFYWYRQILGQKVEFLVSFYNNEISEKSEIFDDQFSVERPDGSNFTLKIRSTKLEDSAMYFCASRVSRRTNEKLFFGSGTQLSVL.

The DNA of the CDR3 is TGTGCCAGCAGTATAGGACAGGGTGATGGCTACACCTTC. It codes for CASSIGQGDGYTF. V and J are TRBV27 and TRBJ1-2, with 8 bases aligning to TRBD1. The CDR3 consists of 13 residues. Germline V gives CDR1 MNHEY, CDR2 SMNVEV (reference sequence). Trimming at V came to 5 bases and at J to 6 bases, leaving 5 bases not matched to a gene.

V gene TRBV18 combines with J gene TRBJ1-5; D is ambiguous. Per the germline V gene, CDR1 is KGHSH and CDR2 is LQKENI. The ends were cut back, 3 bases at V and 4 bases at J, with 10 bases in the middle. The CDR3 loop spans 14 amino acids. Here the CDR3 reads CASSPRHLNQPQHF. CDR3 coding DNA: TGTGCCAGCTCACCCCGACACCTTAATCAGCCCCAGCATTTT.

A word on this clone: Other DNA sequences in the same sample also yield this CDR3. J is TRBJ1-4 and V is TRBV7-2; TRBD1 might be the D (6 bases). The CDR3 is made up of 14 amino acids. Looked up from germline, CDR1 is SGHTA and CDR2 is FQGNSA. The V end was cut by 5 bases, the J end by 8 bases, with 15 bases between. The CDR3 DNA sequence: TGTGCCAGCAGCCCTGGGAGGGGGGAAGAAAAACTGTTTTTT. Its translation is CASSPGRGEEKLFF.

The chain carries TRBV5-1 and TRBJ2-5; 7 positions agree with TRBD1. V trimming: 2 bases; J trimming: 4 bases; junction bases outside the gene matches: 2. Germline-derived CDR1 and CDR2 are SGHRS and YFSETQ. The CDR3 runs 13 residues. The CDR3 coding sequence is TGCGCCAGCAGCTTCGAGGGGGCAGAGACCCAGTACTTC. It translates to CASSFEGAETQYF.

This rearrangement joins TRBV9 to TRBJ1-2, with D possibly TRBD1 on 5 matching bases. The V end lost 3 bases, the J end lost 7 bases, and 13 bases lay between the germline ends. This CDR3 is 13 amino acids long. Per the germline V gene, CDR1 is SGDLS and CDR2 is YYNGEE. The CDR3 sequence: CASSGGERRGYTF. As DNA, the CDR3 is TGTGCCAGCAGCGGGGGGGAACGGCGTGGCTACACCTTC.

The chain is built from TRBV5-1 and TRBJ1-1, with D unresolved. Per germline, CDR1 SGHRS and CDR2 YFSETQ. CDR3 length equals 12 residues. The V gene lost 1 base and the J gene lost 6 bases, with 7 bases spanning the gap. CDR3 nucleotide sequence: TGCGCCAGCAGCTTGACCCCGGCTGAAGCTTTCTTT. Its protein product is CASSLTPAEAFF.

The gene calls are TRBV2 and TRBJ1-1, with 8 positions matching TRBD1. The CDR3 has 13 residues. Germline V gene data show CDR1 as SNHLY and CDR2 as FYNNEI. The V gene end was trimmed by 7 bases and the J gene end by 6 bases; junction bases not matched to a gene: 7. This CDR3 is CASTYTGGSEAFF. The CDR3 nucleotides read TGTGCCAGCACCTATACAGGGGGATCTGAAGCTTTCTTT.

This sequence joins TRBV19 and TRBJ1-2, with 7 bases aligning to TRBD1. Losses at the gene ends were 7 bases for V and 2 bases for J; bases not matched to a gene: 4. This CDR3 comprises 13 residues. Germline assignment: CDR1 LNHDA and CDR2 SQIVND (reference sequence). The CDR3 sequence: CASMLTGNYGYTF. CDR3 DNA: TGTGCCAGTATGTTGACAGGGAACTATGGCTACACCTTC.

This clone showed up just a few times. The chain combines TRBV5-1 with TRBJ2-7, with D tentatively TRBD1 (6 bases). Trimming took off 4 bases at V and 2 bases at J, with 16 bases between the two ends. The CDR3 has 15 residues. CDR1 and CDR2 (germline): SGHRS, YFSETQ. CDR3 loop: CASSLATGFTYEQYF. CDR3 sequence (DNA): TGCGCCAGCAGCCTGGCGACAGGTTTTACCTACGAGCAGTACTTC.